The present TCR beta chain was sequenced within a study of shared clonotypes between healthy human individuals. Study summary: For every donor, three CD4 naive, three CD4 memory, two CD8 naive and one CD8 memory plates were used.

CD45RO-negative cells were positively selected for CCR7, leaving out terminally differentiated effector memory CD45RA+ cells. CDR3 size: 15 residues. Germline CDR1 LGHNA, CDR2 YSLEER. V was trimmed by 0 bases and J by 5 bases, leaving 14 bases between them. Study-wide findings and caveats: Around 5% was the fraction of naive CD4 clonotypes found shared across a few donors. On the whole, naive subsets had larger estimated richness than memory subsets had.

As handled by the study authors: ImmunoSEQ only sent back junction sequences with no quality scores, so filtering was done differently. The method was immunoSEQ multiplex PCR; TCRdb's version includes in-frame clones alone and lacks a portion of them. V and J calls and clone size are copied from that table; D and trimming were computed from the DNA. The sample has approximately 720,000 clones, 90% to 95% seen once. This clone was seen just once. Antigen unknown. Sequenced material: naive CD8+ T cells sorted from blood. This chain joins TRBV4-3 and TRBJ2-7; D ambiguous. The source is a man aged 25 to 45 in good health. The CDR3 region has the DNA TGCGCCAGCAGCCAAGAACGTGGGCCAAACGACGAGCAGTACTTC. Translated: CASSQERGPNDEQYF.